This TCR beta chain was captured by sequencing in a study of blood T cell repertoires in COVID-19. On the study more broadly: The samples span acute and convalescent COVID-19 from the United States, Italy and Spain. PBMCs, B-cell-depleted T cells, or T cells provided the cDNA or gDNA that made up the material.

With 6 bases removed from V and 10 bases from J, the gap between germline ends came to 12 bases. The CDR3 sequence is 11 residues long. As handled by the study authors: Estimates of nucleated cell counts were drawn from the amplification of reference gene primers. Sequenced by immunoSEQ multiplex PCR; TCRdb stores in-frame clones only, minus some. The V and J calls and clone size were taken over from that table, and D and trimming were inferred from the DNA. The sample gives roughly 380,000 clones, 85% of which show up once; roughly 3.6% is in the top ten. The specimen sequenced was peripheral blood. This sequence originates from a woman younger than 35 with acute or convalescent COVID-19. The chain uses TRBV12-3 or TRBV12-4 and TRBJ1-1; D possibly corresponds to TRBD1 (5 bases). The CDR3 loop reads CASRYDSRAFF. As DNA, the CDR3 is TGTGCCAGCAGGTACGACAGTCGAGCTTTCTTT.